The subject of this entry is one T cell receptor beta chain. These data originate in a study of blood T cell repertoires in COVID-19. The length of the CDR3 is 13 residues. The germline CDR1 and CDR2 sequences are MNHEY and SVGEGT. J was trimmed by 8 bases and V by 6 bases; bases with no gene match: 9. TCRdb's copy holds only in-frame clones and misses some; the assay was immunoSEQ multiplex PCR. The sample has approximately 300,000 clones; around nine tenths are singletons. The chain couples TRBV6-2 or TRBV6-3 to TRBJ1-2; 7 bases are shared with TRBD1. The sequence was collected from a man aged 55 to 69 who had recovered from COVID-19. Sequencing input: PBMCs or T cells enriched from blood (not recorded which). CDR3 amino acids: CASSVDREGGYTF. In nucleotides, the CDR3 is TGTGCCAGCAGCGTCGACAGGGAAGGGGGCTACACCTTC.